This T cell receptor beta chain was observed in a study of pediatric ulcerative colitis. Study outcomes and limitations: Acute severe colitis showed lower rectal diversity from clonal expansions. Blood-rectal clonal overlap within each person was significantly higher in ulcerative colitis patients than controls.

One to two pinch biopsies were taken from the rectum during colonoscopy. In regard to this clone: What it recognizes is unknown.

This table comes from immunoSEQ multiplex PCR, and its TCRdb copy is limited to in-frame clones, with some not included. The sample holds around 40,000 clones, roughly 71% seen once. The receptor was derived from a boy under 18 with severe ulcerative colitis. Sequenced input: gut tissue.

The CDR3 sequence is CASSATATDTQYF. DNA for the CDR3: TGTGCCAGCTCAGCAACTGCCACAGATACGCAGTATTTT. This rearrangement joins TRBV18 to TRBJ2-3, with D uncertain. V lost 5 bases to trimming and J lost 2 bases, with 8 bases between them. Germline CDR1 KGHSH, CDR2 LQKENI. This CDR3 has 13 amino acids.